The rows below give T cell receptor beta chains drawn from one sample of a study of T cells in Graves' hyperthyroidism and ophthalmopathy. TCRdb redid the calling of the multiplex PCR reads with MiXCR, one entry per CDR3 protein. The data show a few hundred thousand distinct CDR3 sequences, around 16% seen once. Sequencing used blood. The receptors stem from a woman aged 18-29 years with Graves' hyperthyroidism that later progressed to Graves' ophthalmopathy. CDR3s include the opening cysteine and the closing phenylalanine or tryptophan. A D gene is named only where the DNA matches it firmly. A row's size may be missing; if present it is once, few, many or a size class.

J gene,clone size,D gene,V gene,CDR3 protein,CDR3 DNA
TRBJ1-1,many,.,TRBV7-3,CASRYRVGDTEAFF,TGTGCCAGCAGGTACAGGGTGGGGGACACTGAAGCTTTCTTT
TRBJ1-4,.,TRBD1,TRBV20-1,CSARDTGTGGPTNEKLFF,TGCAGTGCTAGAGACACTGGGACAGGGGGGCCAACTAATGAAAAACTGTTTTTT
TRBJ1-3,.,TRBD1,TRBV6-1,CTPGPGGGNTIYF,TGTACCCCCGGGCCAGGGGGCGGAAACACCATATATTTT
TRBJ2-1,many,.,TRBV6-2/TRBV6-3,CASTDGNLGLGSYNEQFF,TGTGCCAGCACGGACGGCAACCTGGGATTGGGCTCCTACAATGAGCAGTTCTTC
TRBJ2-7,.,.,TRBV27,CASSLSSGVPYEQYF,TGTGCCAGCAGTTTATCTAGCGGTGTCCCCTACGAGCAGTACTTC
TRBJ2-2,.,TRBD2,TRBV9,CASSPRLAGGSGELFF,TGTGCCAGCAGCCCCCGACTAGCGGGAGGGTCCGGGGAGCTGTTTTTT
TRBJ2-1,.,TRBD1,TRBV19,CASRSGQGLNNEQVF,TGTGCCAGTAGATCGGGACAGGGGCTAAACAATGAGCAGGTCTTC
TRBJ2-2,few,.,TRBV25-1,CASSVHGTLNTGELFF,TGTGCCAGCAGTGTCCACGGGACTTTGAACACCGGGGAGCTGTTTTTT
TRBJ2-3,.,.,TRBV5-1,CASSFDPKREQYF,TGCGCCAGCAGCTTTGACCCTAAGAGAGAGCAGTATTTT
TRBJ2-1,.,.,TRBV14,CASSPGQIHYNEQFF,TGTGCCAGCAGCCCTGGACAGATACACTACAATGAGCAGTTCTTC
TRBJ2-7,many,.,TRBV20-1,CSARDSPASYEQYF,TGCAGTGCTAGAGATAGCCCAGCCAGCTACGAGCAGTACTTC
TRBJ2-3,many,TRBD2,TRBV20-1,CSASSIRDYHTDTQYF,TGCAGTGCTAGCTCCATCCGGGACTACCATACAGATACGCAGTATTTT
TRBJ2-7,many,TRBD2,TRBV6-1,CASSGIAGEQYF,TGTGCCAGCAGTGGGATAGCGGGAGAGCAGTACTTC
TRBJ1-2,.,TRBD1,TRBV7-2,CASSSDRVTGYTF,TGTGCCAGCAGCTCCGACAGGGTTACTGGCTACACCTTC
TRBJ2-3,many,TRBD2,TRBV30,CAWSSSGRSDTQYF,TGTGCCTGGAGTTCTAGCGGGAGATCAGATACGCAGTATTTT
TRBJ1-2,.,TRBD1,TRBV6-1,CASRGRDRAPGYTF,TGTGCCAGCAGGGGCCGGGACAGGGCCCCTGGCTACACCTTC
TRBJ2-1,many,.,TRBV5-1,CASSEGLSANEQFF,TGCGCCAGCAGCGAAGGACTTTCTGCCAATGAGCAGTTCTTC
TRBJ2-2,many,.,TRBV28,CASSWAGPNTGELFF,TGTGCCAGCAGTTGGGCAGGCCCGAACACCGGGGAGCTGTTTTTT
TRBJ2-3,many,TRBD2,TRBV29-1,CSVVGSGRGSTDTQYF,TGCAGCGTTGTTGGCTCTGGGCGGGGGAGCACAGATACGCAGTATTTT
TRBJ2-7,many,TRBD1,TRBV6-1,CASSERWAGTGGFYEQYF,TGTGCCAGCAGTGAAAGGTGGGCCGGGACAGGGGGCTTCTACGAGCAGTACTTC
TRBJ1-5,many,.,TRBV27,CASSFAGSNQPQHF,TGTGCCAGCAGTTTTGCAGGGAGCAATCAGCCCCAGCATTTT
TRBJ2-7,many,.,TRBV24-1,CATGAGTGREQYF,TGTGCCACCGGGGCAGGAACTGGTCGAGAGCAGTACTTC
TRBJ2-5,.,TRBD1,TRBV20-1,CSAPSLTGHETQYF,TGCAGTGCTCCCTCTTTGACAGGGCACGAGACCCAGTACTTC
TRBJ2-7,.,TRBD1,TRBV2,CASDTGTGSEQYF,TGTGCCAGTGATACCGGGACAGGTAGCGAGCAGTACTTC
TRBJ2-7,.,TRBD1,TRBV4-1,CASSQNRGHEQYF,TGCGCCAGCAGCCAGAACAGGGGGCACGAGCAGTACTTC
TRBJ1-6,few,.,TRBV9,CASSVETANSPLHF,TGTGCCAGCAGCGTAGAAACAGCCAATTCACCCCTCCACTTT
TRBJ1-1,few,.,TRBV19,CASRPPGGRAFF,TGTGCCAGTAGGCCGCCCGGGGGCCGAGCTTTCTTT
TRBJ1-4,few,.,TRBV6-1,CASSGPDELFF,TGTGCCAGCAGTGGCCCAGACGAACTGTTTTTT
TRBJ2-7,few,TRBD1,TRBV20-1,CSAELLDREEGEQYF,TGCAGTGCCGAGCTGCTGGACAGGGAGGAAGGCGAGCAGTACTTC
TRBJ2-1,few,TRBD2,TRBV7-2,CASRPGLAGPTQFF,TGTGCCAGCAGGCCGGGACTAGCGGGTCCCACCCAGTTCTTC
TRBJ1-3,.,TRBD1,TRBV5-4,CASSLGQGAGNTISF,TGTGCCAGCAGCTTGGGACAGGGGGCTGGAAACACCATATCTTTT
TRBJ1-4,.,.,TRBV5-1,CASSLAGPLEKLFF,TGCGCCAGCAGCTTGGCAGGCCCCCTGGAAAAACTGTTTTTT
TRBJ2-2,.,.,TRBV5-4,CASNLGLLNTGELFF,TGTGCCAGCAACCTGGGACTTTTGAACACCGGGGAGCTGTTTTTT
TRBJ1-5,few,TRBD1,TRBV19,CASSTNRGLNQPQHF,TGTGCCAGTAGTACTAACAGGGGGCTGAATCAGCCCCAGCATTTT
TRBJ2-4,few,.,TRBV18,CASSPSQIAKNIQYF,TGTGCCAGCTCACCATCCCAGATAGCCAAAAACATTCAGTACTTC
TRBJ2-3,few,.,TRBV5-4,CASSLGGAPTDTQYF,TGTGCCAGCAGCTTGGGGGGAGCCCCCACAGATACGCAGTATTTT
TRBJ2-7,many,TRBD1,TRBV20-1,CSAGVSGTGVAEQYF,TGCAGTGCTGGCGTTTCTGGGACAGGGGTGGCCGAGCAGTACTTC
TRBJ2-2,few,TRBD2,TRBV29-1,CSVVAGGEAGELFF,TGCAGCGTTGTAGCGGGAGGGGAGGCCGGGGAGCTGTTTTTT
TRBJ2-5,few,TRBD1,TRBV18,CASSPFPGQGKETQYF,TGTGCCAGCTCACCGTTTCCCGGACAGGGAAAAGAGACCCAGTACTTC
TRBJ1-6,few,TRBD1,TRBV4-1,CASTLKEGGNSPLHF,TGCGCCAGCACCCTAAAAGAAGGGGGCAATTCACCCCTCCACTTT